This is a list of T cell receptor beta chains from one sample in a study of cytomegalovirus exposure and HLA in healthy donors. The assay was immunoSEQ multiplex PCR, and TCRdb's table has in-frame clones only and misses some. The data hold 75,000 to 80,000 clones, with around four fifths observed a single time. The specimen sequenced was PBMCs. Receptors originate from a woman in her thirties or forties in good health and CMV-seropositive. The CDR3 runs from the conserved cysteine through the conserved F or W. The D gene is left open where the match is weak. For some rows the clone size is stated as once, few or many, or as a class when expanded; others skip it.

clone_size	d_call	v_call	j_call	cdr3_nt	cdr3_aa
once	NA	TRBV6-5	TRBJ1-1	TGTGCCAGCAGTTACTCGAGAGGTAGGGGCACTGAAGCTTTCTTT	CASSYSRGRGTEAFF
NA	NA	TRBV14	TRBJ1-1	TGTGCCAGCAGCCAATCCCGACAGCTGGGTGAGGCTTTCTTT	CASSQSRQLGEAFF
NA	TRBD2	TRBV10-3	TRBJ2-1	TGTGCCATCAGTGAGTCGTTATTGTTACTAGCGGTTTACAATGAGCAGTTCTTC	CAISESLLLLAVYNEQFF
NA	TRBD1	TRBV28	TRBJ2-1	TGTGCCAGCGCACCTCCGCAGGGGGCGGACAATGAGCAGTTCTTC	CASAPPQGADNEQFF
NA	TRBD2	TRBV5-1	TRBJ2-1	TGCGCCAGCAGCAGAGGACTAGCGGGGGAGTACAATGAGCAGTTCTTC	CASSRGLAGEYNEQFF
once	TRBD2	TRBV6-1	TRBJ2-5	TGTGCCAGCAGTGAAGCCTACCTAGCGGGCCGAGAGACCCAGTACTTC	CASSEAYLAGRETQYF
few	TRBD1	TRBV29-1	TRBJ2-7	TGCAGCGTTCGGATGGGGACAGTCTCCTACGAGCAGTACTTC	CSVRMGTVSYEQYF
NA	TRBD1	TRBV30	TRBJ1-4	TGTGCCTGGGAAGGACAGGGGGCGAGTAATGAAAAACTGTTTTTT	CAWEGQGASNEKLFF
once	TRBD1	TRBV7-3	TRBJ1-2	TGTGCCAGCAGCCCCGGGACAGGGATTGCCTATGGCTACACCTTC	CASSPGTGIAYGYTF
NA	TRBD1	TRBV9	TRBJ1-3	TGTGCCAGCAGCGCCAGGGGGACTGGAAACACCATATATTTT	CASSARGTGNTIYF
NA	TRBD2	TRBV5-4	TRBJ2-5	TGTGCCAGCAGCGCCGTAGCGGGGGGGCCGGAGACCCAGTACTTC	CASSAVAGGPETQYF
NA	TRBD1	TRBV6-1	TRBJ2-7	TGTGCCGGACGACAGGGCTATACCTACGAGCAGTACTTC	CAGRQGYTYEQYF
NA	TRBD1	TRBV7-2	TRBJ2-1	TGTGCCAGCAGCCCGGGACAGGTTAAGCAGTTCTTC	CASSPGQVKQFF
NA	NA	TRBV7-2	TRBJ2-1	TGTACCAGCAGCTCTGGACGGGGCAATGAGCAGTTCTTC	CTSSSGRGNEQFF
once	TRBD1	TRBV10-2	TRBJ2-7	TGCGCCAGCAGGCCGGGACAGGGGTTCGAGCAGTACTTC	CASRPGQGFEQYF
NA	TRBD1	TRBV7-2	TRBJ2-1	TGTGCCAGCAGCCAGCAGACAGGGGATGAGCAGTTCTTC	CASSQQTGDEQFF
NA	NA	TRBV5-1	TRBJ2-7	TGCGCCAGCAGCGGAATAGCAGGGTCCTACGAGCAGTACTTC	CASSGIAGSYEQYF
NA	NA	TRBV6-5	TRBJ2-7	TGTGCCAGCAGTGAATTCGGAGGGGAGCAGTACTTC	CASSEFGGEQYF
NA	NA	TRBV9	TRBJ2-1	TGTGCCAGCAGCGTAGGCCAGGGCTGGGGCAATGAGCAGTTCTTC	CASSVGQGWGNEQFF
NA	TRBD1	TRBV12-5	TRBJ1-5	TGTGCTAGTGACAGGGGATCATCTAATCAGCCCCAGCATTTT	CASDRGSSNQPQHF
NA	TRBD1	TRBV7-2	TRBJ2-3	TGTGCCAGCAGCTCAACAGGGGGATTCACAGATACGCAGTATTTT	CASSSTGGFTDTQYF
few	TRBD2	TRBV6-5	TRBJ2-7	TGTGCCAGCAGTGGGACTAGCGAGGGCGAGCAGTACTTC	CASSGTSEGEQYF
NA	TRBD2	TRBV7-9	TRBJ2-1	TGTGCCAGCAGCTTAGTCTGGCGGGGGGGGTACAATGAGCAGTTCTTC	CASSLVWRGGYNEQFF
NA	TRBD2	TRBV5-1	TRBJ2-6	TGCGCCAGCAGCTTGGGGGGACTAGCGGGGCCTGGGGCCAACGTCCTGACTTTC	CASSLGGLAGPGANVLTF
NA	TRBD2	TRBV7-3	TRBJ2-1	TGTGCCAGCAGCCGGACTAGCGGGGCTGAGCAGTTCTTC	CASSRTSGAEQFF
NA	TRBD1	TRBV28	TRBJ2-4	TGTGCCAGCAGTTTAAGGCAGGGGGCATTTCAGTACTTC	CASSLRQGAFQYF
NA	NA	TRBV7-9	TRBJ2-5	TGTGCCAGCAGCTTCTCGGGTACTGAAGAGACCCAGTACTTC	CASSFSGTEETQYF
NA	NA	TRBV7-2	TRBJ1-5	TGTGCCAGCAGCTTGGTGACAGTTAGCAATCAGCCCCAGCATTTT	CASSLVTVSNQPQHF
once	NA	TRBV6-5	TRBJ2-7	TGTGCCAGCAGCCGCGGGTCCTACGAGCAGTACTTC	CASSRGSYEQYF
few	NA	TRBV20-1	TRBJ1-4	TGCAGTGTAGGGGGTAATGAAAAACTGTTTTTT	CSVGGNEKLFF
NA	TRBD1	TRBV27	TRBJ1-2	TGTGCCAGCAGTGCGGGGACAGGGGGCGGTGGCTACACCTTC	CASSAGTGGGGYTF
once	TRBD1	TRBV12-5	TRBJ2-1	TGTGCTAGTGGTCGGAACAGGGGTGAGCAGTTCTTC	CASGRNRGEQFF
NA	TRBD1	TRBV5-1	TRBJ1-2	TGCGCCAGCAGCTTACGACAGGGAATCGTAAGTGGCTACACCTTC	CASSLRQGIVSGYTF
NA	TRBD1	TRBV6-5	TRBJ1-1	TGTGCCAGCAGTTACTTCGACAGGGCTGAAGCTTTCTTT	CASSYFDRAEAFF
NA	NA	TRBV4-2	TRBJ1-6	TGTGCCAGCAGCCAAGGTCCCCAAGGTGAGGGTTCACCCCTCCACTTT	CASSQGPQGEGSPLHF
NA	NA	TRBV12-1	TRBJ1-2	TGTGCCAGCAGCTTTGCGGCAGGGGTGGCCTATGGCTACACCTTC	CASSFAAGVAYGYTF
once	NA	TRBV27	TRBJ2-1	TGTGCCAGCAGTTTATCTGGCAGCTCCTACAATGAGCAGTTCTTC	CASSLSGSSYNEQFF
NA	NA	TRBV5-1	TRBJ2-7	TGCGCCAGCAGCCCGCAGGCCTCTGGCAGCTCCTACGAGCAGTACTTC	CASSPQASGSSYEQYF
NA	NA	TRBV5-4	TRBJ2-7	TGTGCCAGCAGCTTCGGGCGGGTAGAGCAGTACTTC	CASSFGRVEQYF
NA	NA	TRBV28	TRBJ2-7	TGTGCCAGCAGTCTCCCCGGACAGACATCCTACGAGCAGTACTTC	CASSLPGQTSYEQYF
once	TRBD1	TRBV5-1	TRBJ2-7	TGCGCCAGCAGCTTGACCGGGACAGGGGACGAGCAGTACTTC	CASSLTGTGDEQYF
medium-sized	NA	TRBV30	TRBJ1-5	TGTGCCTGGAGTGTGGGCAGCAATCAGCCCCAGCATTTT	CAWSVGSNQPQHF
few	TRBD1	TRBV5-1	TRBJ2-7	TGCGCCAGCAGCCCCCGGGACAGGGTATCCGAGCAGTACTTC	CASSPRDRVSEQYF
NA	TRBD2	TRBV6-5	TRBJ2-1	TGTGCCAGCAGAGGGACTACAAACCACAATGAGCAGTTCTTC	CASRGTTNHNEQFF
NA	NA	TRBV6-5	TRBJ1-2	TGTGCCGCCAAGGACAGCTATGGCTACACCTTC	CAAKDSYGYTF
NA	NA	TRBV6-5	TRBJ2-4	TGTGCCAGCAGTTACCTAGTTGTTGAACCCCAAAACATTCAGTACTTC	CASSYLVVEPQNIQYF
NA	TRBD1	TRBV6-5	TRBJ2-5	TGTGCCAGCAGTTACTCGAACAGGGGGGTCCAAGAGACCCAGTACTTC	CASSYSNRGVQETQYF